This T cell receptor beta chain was retrieved from a study of T cell repertoires in cytomegalovirus infection. In the study overall: Used in the study were CMV epitopes, some recently identified and HLA-C-restricted, others well-studied and HLA-B-restricted.

As concerns this clonotype: What it binds is unknown.

In TCRdb, the reads were re-called with MiXCR into one record per CDR3 protein. The sample records about 890,000 distinct CDR3 sequences, less than 35% being singletons. The source was cultured CD8+ T cells from PBMCs, collected from culture after CMV antigen stimulation. The source of this sequence is a human donor in good health (CMV status not recorded). Some clones in this sample may be carry-over from other donors' samples.

The chain's CDR3 is CASSTSGVEGTQYF. CDR3 nucleotides: TGTGCCAGCAGTACCTCAGGGGTGGAAGGGACCCAGTACTTC. The chain combines TRBV7-9 with TRBJ2-5; D perhaps matches TRBD1 (6 bases). Germline V gene sequence: CDR1 SEHNR, CDR2 FQNEAQ (reference sequence). The V and J ends lost 6 bases and 7 bases respectively, with 18 bases between them. This CDR3 comprises 14 residues.